Sequencing of this TCR beta chain was carried out in a study of shared clonotypes between healthy human individuals. Everyone who donated was a Caucasian adult who lived in Nashville, Tennessee. Using immunoSEQ multiplex PCR, the repertoire was profiled, and TCRdb retains in-frame clones only, with some absent. Here the sample spans a few million clones, 90% to 95% being singletons. J was trimmed by 8 bases and V by 6 bases; bases with no gene match: 10. Germline CDR1 is MGHDK and CDR2 is SYGVNS. The CDR3 totals 16 residues. The origin of this receptor is a man younger than 35 in good health. Some clones in this sample may be carry-over from other donors' samples. The sequenced material came from naive CD4+ T cells from PBMCs. Subset specified: CD45RA+ positively selected. The chain employs TRBV25-1 and TRBJ2-1; 13 nucleotides match TRBD2. CDR3 DNA: TGTGCCAGCAGCGAAGGACTAGCGGGAGTATGGCATGAGCAGTTCTTC. Amino acid sequence: CASSEGLAGVWHEQFF.